The next 26 T cell receptor beta chains were all read from a single sample in a study of CD8 T cells in ankylosing spondylitis listed by TCRdb under 2017. Library preparation used 5' RACE. For sequencing, an Illumina HiSeq 2500 was employed. TCRdb's own reprocessing of the public reads used fastp at Q25 and MiXCR and kept productive beta chains. One record per CDR3 amino acid sequence lists the most common genes and DNA. The sample table lists 85,000 to 100,000 distinct CDR3 sequences, approximately 9% of them with a count of one. The ten top clones hold approximately 5.5% of the sample. Specimen: blood, either unsorted or a sorted T cell fraction (not recorded which). The receptors shown here come from a male donor with ankylosing spondylitis or in good health (not recorded which).

This chain links TRBV5-1 with TRBJ2-1; TRBD1 matches 7 bases. CDR1 SGHRS and CDR2 YFSETQ come from the germline V gene. J was trimmed by 0 bases and V by 0 bases; bases with no gene match: 3. The CDR3 runs to 16 residues. The DNA for the CDR3 is TGCGCCAGCAGCTTGGTGACAGGGAGCTCCTACAATGAGCAGTTCTTC. Translation: CASSLVTGSSYNEQFF.

This clonotype was detected a few times. V usage is TRBV7-9 and J usage is TRBJ2-1; TRBD2 is a possible D gene (5 bases). Germline loops: CDR1 SEHNR, CDR2 FQNEAQ (reference sequence). The CDR3 has 14 residues. Trimming took 5 bases from V and 4 from J, leaving 12 bases between them. In DNA, the CDR3 is TGTGCCAGCAGCGCGTGGGAGCAGTACAATGAGCAGTTCTTC. It specifies CASSAWEQYNEQFF.

This clonotype was detected ten times or more. The gene calls are TRBV12-3 or TRBV12-4 and TRBJ2-1; 13 bases are shared with TRBD2. The CDR3 totals 15 residues. Trimming cost V 6 bases and J 5 bases; bases outside gene matches: 4. The CDR3 bases are TGTGCCAGCAGGTTGGGACTAGCGGGGAACAATGAGCAGTTCTTC. It translates to CASRLGLAGNNEQFF.

The table lists this clonotype with many counts. V is TRBV12-3 or TRBV12-4 and J is TRBJ2-5; tentative D call: TRBD2 (5 bases). The CDR3 length is 13 residues. The V end lost 5 bases, the J end lost 5 bases, and 12 bases lay between the germline ends. The CDR3 DNA reads as TGTGCCAGCAGTAGGACTGTAGGGGAGACCCAGTACTTC. This translates into CASSRTVGETQYF.

This clonotype came up a few times. The rearrangement uses TRBV20-1 and TRBJ1-1; D gene uncertain. The germline V gene has CDR1 DFQATT and CDR2 SNEGSKA (reference sequence). The length of the CDR3 is 8 residues. The CDR3 loop reads CSGTEAFF. The CDR3 DNA reads TGCAGCGGCACTGAAGCTTTCTTT.

This clonotype was detected ten times or more. The V call is TRBV9, the J call TRBJ2-2; D may match TRBD1 or TRBD2 (5 bases each). V shed 6 bases and J shed 4 bases, with 16 bases lying between them. CDR1 is SGDLS and CDR2 is YYNGEE in the germline V gene. The length of the CDR3 is 15 residues. The CDR3 sequence: CASTKRSGTTGELFF. The CDR3 bases are TGTGCCAGCACCAAAAGATCCGGGACCACCGGGGAGCTGTTTTTT.

This clonotype was found many times. The CDR3 sequence is CSAAGEAIQYF. CDR3 coding DNA: TGCAGTGCAGCAGGGGAGGCCATTCAGTACTTC. The chain couples TRBV20-1 to TRBJ2-4; D might be TRBD1 or TRBD2, each matching 6 bases. CDR3 length: 11 residues. Trimming shortened V by 6 bases and J by 9 bases, and 12 bases separated the two germline ends. Germline CDR1 reads DFQATT; CDR2 reads SNEGSKA (reference sequence).

This clonotype was detected ten times or more. The CDR3 bases are TGTGCCAGCAGTACGGGGATTAGGCCCTACAATGAGCAGTTCTTC. Translating it yields CASSTGIRPYNEQFF. The chain links TRBV27 to TRBJ2-1; TRBD2 is a possible D gene (5 bases). CDR1 is MNHEY, CDR2 SMNVEV, per germline (reference sequence). This CDR3 has 15 amino acids. V was trimmed by 5 bases and J by 2 bases, leaving 13 bases between them.

The V gene is TRBV7-2, the J gene TRBJ2-3, with 7 bases identical to TRBD2. The junction had 6 bases not matched to a gene; V was cut back by 4 bases and J by 5 bases. This CDR3 is 14 amino acids long. CDR1 and CDR2 (germline): SGHTA, FQGNSA. The CDR3 region has the DNA TGTGCCAGCAGCTACGGGGCTAGCGGAGATACGCAGTATTTT. Translating gives CASSYGASGDTQYF.

About this clonotype: A much larger clone sits a single nucleotide away, making a read error possible. V and J are TRBV18 and TRBJ2-7; 11 bases agree with TRBD1. The V gene's germline CDR1 is KGHSH and CDR2 LQKENI. This CDR3 spans 16 amino acids. CDR3 sequence: CVSSTTADRGQYEQYF. The CDR3 bases are TGTGTCAGCTCCACGACCGCGGACAGGGGGCAGTACGAGCAGTACTTC.

This clonotype was seen repeatedly, ten times or more. V usage is TRBV12-3 or TRBV12-4 and J usage is TRBJ1-3, with TRBD1 matching over 9 bases. The CDR3 is 19 amino acids. The ends lost 1 base at V and 0 bases at J; junction bases unmatched: 10. The DNA of the CDR3 is TGTGCCAGCAGTTTAGAACAGGGGGCATTCTCGTACTCTGGAAACACCATATATTTT. It specifies CASSLEQGAFSYSGNTIYF.

This clonotype was counted a few times. The J gene is TRBJ2-6, the V gene TRBV12-3 or TRBV12-4, with D unresolved. The V gene lost 7 bases and the J gene lost 3 bases, with 7 bases spanning the gap. CDR3 length equals 13 residues. This CDR3 reads CASTLGGANVLTF. CDR3 nucleotide sequence: TGTGCCAGCACCCTCGGTGGGGCCAACGTCCTGACTTTC.

This clonotype has a count of ten or more. In nucleotides, the CDR3 is TGTGCCACCATAAGCGGGGGTATGGGCGAATACAATGAGCAGTTCTTC. Encoded protein: CATISGGMGEYNEQFF. This chain links TRBV25-1 with TRBJ2-1, with 8 bases that match TRBD2. The CDR3 loop spans 16 amino acids. Germline V gives CDR1 MGHDK, CDR2 SYGVNS. J gave up 4 bases and V 10 bases, and 15 bases lay outside the gene matches.

This clonotype has at least ten counts. CDR3 in DNA: TGTGCCAGCAGCCGGACAGGGAATAATTCACCCCTCCACTTT. Its translation: CASSRTGNNSPLHF. The chain carries TRBV11-1 and TRBJ1-6, with TRBD1 matching 8 bases. Per germline, CDR1 SGHAT and CDR2 FQDESV (reference sequence). The CDR3 is 14 amino acids. The V and J ends lost 5 bases and 5 bases, in that order; junction bases with no gene match: 2.

V and J are TRBV7-9 and TRBJ2-7, with D possibly matching TRBD2 (6 bases). V was shortened by 5 bases and J by 4 bases, with 21 bases between the two germline ends. Germline CDR1 SEHNR, CDR2 FQNEAQ (reference sequence). The CDR3 consists of 16 residues. CDR3 loop: CASSPGTREIKYEQYF. CDR3 nucleotides: TGTGCCAGCAGCCCCGGTACCCGGGAGATTAAATACGAGCAGTACTTC.

This clonotype was recorded at least ten times. The genes are TRBV12-3 or TRBV12-4 and TRBJ1-4; D possibly corresponds to TRBD1 (5 bases). This CDR3 contains 15 residues. V dropped 6 bases and J dropped 0 bases, with 11 bases sitting between them. The CDR3 bases are TGTGCCAGCAGAACCGGACAAGCAACTAATGAAAAACTGTTTTTT. This sequence encodes CASRTGQATNEKLFF.

This clonotype was seen ten or more times. This sequence joins TRBV29-1 and TRBJ2-1; TRBD2 might be the D (6 bases). Germline V gene sequence: CDR1 SQVTM, CDR2 ANQGSEA. Trimming cost V 5 bases and J 5 bases, with 13 bases left between them. The CDR3 covers 13 residues. The CDR3 loop is CSVWGEVDNEQFF. For the CDR3, the DNA is TGCAGCGTTTGGGGGGAGGTCGACAATGAGCAGTTCTTC.

This clonotype has ten or more counts. The chain recombines TRBV27 with TRBJ2-2; D not resolved. The CDR3 sequence is 15 residues long. V was clipped by 4 bases and J by 5 bases, with 14 bases between them. From germline, CDR1 is MNHEY and CDR2 SMNVEV (reference sequence). The CDR3 DNA follows: TGTGCCAGCAGTTATAACCCCCCAACGACCGGGGAGCTGTTTTTT. Amino acid sequence: CASSYNPPTTGELFF.

This clonotype was recorded many times. The V call is TRBV9, the J call TRBJ1-3; D remains unclear. There are 15 residues in the CDR3. Trimming left V 2 bases short and J 3 bases short, with 12 bases between. The germline CDR1 and CDR2 sequences are SGDLS and YYNGEE. The CDR3 DNA is TGTGCCAGCAGCGTTAGAGGAGAGGTTGGAAACACCATATATTTT. It translates to CASSVRGEVGNTIYF.

This clonotype came up many times. This chain joins TRBV5-1 and TRBJ2-1, with TRBD2 matching over 13 bases. Germline V gene lookup returns CDR1 SGHRS and CDR2 YFSETQ. The trim removed 4 bases at V and 10 bases at J, leaving 5 bases unmatched. The CDR3 totals 14 residues. This chain's CDR3 is CASSKGLAGWEQFF. The CDR3 coding sequence is TGCGCCAGCAGCAAGGGACTAGCGGGGTGGGAGCAGTTCTTC.

This clonotype was counted at least ten times. J is TRBJ2-1 and V is TRBV7-8; D perhaps matches TRBD2 (6 bases). V was trimmed by 0 bases and J by 1 base, leaving 10 bases between them. There are 16 residues in the CDR3. The germline CDR1 and CDR2 sequences are SGHVS and FQNEAQ. In DNA, the CDR3 is TGTGCCAGCAGCTTAGCCCTCGCGGGGTCCTACAATGAGCAGTTCTTC. Protein sequence: CASSLALAGSYNEQFF.

The table lists this clonotype with many counts. The rearrangement links TRBV30 to TRBJ1-1; unclear D gene. Germline V gene data show CDR1 as GTSNPN and CDR2 as SVGIG (reference sequence). The V end was cut by 3 bases, the J end by 2 bases, with 10 bases between. This CDR3 is 13 amino acids long. CDR3 loop: CAWSRSFNTEAFF. The DNA for the CDR3 is TGTGCCTGGAGCCGGAGTTTTAACACTGAAGCTTTCTTT.

The chain carries TRBV11-3 and TRBJ2-1; no clear D. The length of the CDR3 is 18 residues. Trimming pared 0 bases from V and 12 bases from J, leaving 27 bases between. The germline V gene encodes CDR1 SGHNT and CDR2 YENEEA. CDR3 in DNA: TGTGCCAGCAGCTTAGAACCTCCTCTTAGCACGGCTCCAATCGGGCAGTTCTTC. Protein sequence: CASSLEPPLSTAPIGQFF.

This clonotype was seen many times. The rearrangement uses TRBV24-1 and TRBJ2-5; D possibly corresponds to TRBD1 (6 bases). Germline V gene data show CDR1 as KGHDR and CDR2 as SFDVKD. The CDR3 has 12 residues. Trimming stripped 8 bases from V and 1 base from J, with 7 bases between. CDR3 sequence: CATKDSQETQYF. CDR3 coding DNA: TGTGCCACCAAGGACAGCCAAGAGACCCAGTACTTC.

This clonotype has at least ten counts. The V and J genes are TRBV20-1 and TRBJ2-7; D remains unclear. This CDR3 has 12 amino acids. Germline CDR1 and CDR2: DFQATT and SNEGSKA (reference sequence). Trimming shortened V by 1 base and J by 0 bases, and 4 bases separated the two germline ends. The CDR3 DNA is TGCAGTGCTAGAGTCAGCTCCTACGAGCAGTACTTC. This codes for CSARVSSYEQYF.

This clonotype has ten or more counts. The J gene is TRBJ2-1, the V gene TRBV5-1; D gene ambiguous. Germline V CDR1 and CDR2: SGHRS, YFSETQ. This CDR3 has 14 residues. The V and J ends lost 2 bases and 8 bases respectively, with 14 bases between them. The CDR3 reads CASSFVLGYDEQFF. The CDR3 coding sequence is TGCGCCAGCAGCTTCGTATTGGGGTACGATGAGCAGTTCTTC.